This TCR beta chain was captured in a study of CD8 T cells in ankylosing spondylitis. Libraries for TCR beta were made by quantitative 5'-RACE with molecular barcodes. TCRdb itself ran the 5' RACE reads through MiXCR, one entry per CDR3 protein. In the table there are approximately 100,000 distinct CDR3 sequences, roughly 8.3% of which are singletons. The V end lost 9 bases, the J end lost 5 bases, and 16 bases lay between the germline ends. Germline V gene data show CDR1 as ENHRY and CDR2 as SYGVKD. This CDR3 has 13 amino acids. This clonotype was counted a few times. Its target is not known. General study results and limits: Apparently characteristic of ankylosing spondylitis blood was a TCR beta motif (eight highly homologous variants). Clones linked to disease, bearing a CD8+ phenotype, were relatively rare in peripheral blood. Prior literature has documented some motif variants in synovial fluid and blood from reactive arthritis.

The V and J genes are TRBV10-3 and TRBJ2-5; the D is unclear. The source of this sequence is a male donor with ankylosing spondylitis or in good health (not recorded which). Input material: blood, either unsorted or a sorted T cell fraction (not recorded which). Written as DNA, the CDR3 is TGTGCCATACGACTTGGTCAGGACGAGACCCAGTACTTC. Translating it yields CAIRLGQDETQYF.